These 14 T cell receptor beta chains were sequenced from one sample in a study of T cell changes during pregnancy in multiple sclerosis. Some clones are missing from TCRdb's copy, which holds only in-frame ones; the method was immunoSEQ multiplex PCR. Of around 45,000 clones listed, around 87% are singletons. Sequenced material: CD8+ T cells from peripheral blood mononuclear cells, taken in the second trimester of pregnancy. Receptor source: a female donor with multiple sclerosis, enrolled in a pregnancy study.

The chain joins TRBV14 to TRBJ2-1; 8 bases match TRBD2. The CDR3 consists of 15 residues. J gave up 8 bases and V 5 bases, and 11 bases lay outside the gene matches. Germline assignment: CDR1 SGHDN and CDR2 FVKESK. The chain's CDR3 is CASSYELAVWDEQFF. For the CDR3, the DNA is TGTGCCAGCAGCTACGAACTAGCGGTCTGGGATGAGCAGTTCTTC. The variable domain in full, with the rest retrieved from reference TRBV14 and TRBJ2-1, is EAGVTQFPSHSVIEKGQTVTLRCDPISGHDNLYWYRRVMGKEIKFLLHFVKESKQDESGMPNNRFLAERTGGTYSTLKVQPAELEDSGVYFCASSYELAVWDEQFFGPGTRLTVL.

The CDR3 DNA reads TGTGCCAGCAGCCTCGGGGGGGGTGGATCCTACGAGCAGTACTTC. Translating it yields CASSLGGGGSYEQYF. The gene calls are TRBV7-3 and TRBJ2-7; 8 bases are shared with TRBD2. Germline V gene data show CDR1 as SGHTA and CDR2 as FQGTGA. The CDR3 loop spans 15 amino acids. The junction had 7 bases not matched to a gene; V was cut back by 5 bases and J by 1 base.

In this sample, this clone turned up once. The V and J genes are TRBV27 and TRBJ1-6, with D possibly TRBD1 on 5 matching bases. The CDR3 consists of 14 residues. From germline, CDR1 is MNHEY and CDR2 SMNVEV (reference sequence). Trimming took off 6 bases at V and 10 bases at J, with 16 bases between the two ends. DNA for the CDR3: TGTGCCAGCAGCCCTTATGGGGCAGAATCACCCCTCCACTTT. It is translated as CASSPYGAESPLHF.

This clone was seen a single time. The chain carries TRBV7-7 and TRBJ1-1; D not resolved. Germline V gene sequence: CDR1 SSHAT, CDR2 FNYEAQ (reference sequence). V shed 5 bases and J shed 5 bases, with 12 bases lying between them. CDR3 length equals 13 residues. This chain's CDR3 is CASSLSLKTEAFF. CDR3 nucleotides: TGTGCCAGCAGCCTATCGTTAAAAACTGAAGCTTTCTTT.

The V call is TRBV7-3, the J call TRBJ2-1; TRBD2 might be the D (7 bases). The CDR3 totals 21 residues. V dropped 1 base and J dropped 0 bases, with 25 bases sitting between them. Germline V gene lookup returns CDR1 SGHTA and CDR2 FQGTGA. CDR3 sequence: CASSLMGGGMFEKSSYNEQFF. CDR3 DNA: TGTGCCAGCAGCTTAATGGGGGGGGGCATGTTCGAGAAGAGCTCCTACAATGAGCAGTTCTTC.

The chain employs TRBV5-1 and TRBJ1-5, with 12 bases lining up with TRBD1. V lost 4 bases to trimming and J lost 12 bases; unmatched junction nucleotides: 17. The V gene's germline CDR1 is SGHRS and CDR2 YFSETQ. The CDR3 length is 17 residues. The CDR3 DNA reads TGCGCCAGCAGCACCCGGGACAGGGGGCGAAAGGGACGGCTCCAGCATTTT. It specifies CASSTRDRGRKGRLQHF.

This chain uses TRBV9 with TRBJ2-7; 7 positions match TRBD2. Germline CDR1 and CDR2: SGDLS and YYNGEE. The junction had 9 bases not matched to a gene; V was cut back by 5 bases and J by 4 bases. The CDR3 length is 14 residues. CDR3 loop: CASSPGGTHYEQYF. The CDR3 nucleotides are TGTGCCAGCAGTCCGGGGGGAACCCATTACGAGCAGTACTTC.

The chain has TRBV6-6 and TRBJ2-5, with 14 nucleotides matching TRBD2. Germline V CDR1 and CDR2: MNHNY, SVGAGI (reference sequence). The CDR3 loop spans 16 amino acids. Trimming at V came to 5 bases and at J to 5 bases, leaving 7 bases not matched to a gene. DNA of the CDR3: TGTGCCAGCAGTCTCGGGACTAGCGGGGGCCAGGAGACCCAGTACTTC. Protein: CASSLGTSGGQETQYF.

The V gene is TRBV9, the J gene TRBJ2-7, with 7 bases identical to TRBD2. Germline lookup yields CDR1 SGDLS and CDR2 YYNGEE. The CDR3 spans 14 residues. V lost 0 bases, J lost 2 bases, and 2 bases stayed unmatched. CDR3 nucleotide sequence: TGTGCCAGCAGCGTAGCAGCGGGGCCCTACGAGCAGTACTTC. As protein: CASSVAAGPYEQYF.

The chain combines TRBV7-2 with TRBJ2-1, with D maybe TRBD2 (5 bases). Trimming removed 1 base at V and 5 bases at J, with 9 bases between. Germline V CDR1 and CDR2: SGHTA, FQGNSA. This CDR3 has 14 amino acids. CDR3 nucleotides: TGTGCCAGCAGCTTAGTGGACGGGGACAATGAGCAGTTCTTC. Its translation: CASSLVDGDNEQFF.

CDR3 sequence (DNA): TGTGCCAGCAGCACACCGGGGACAGGACCCTACAATGAGCAGTTCTTC. Protein: CASSTPGTGPYNEQFF. The V and J genes are TRBV28 and TRBJ2-1; 8 bases line up with TRBD1. Germline-derived CDR1 and CDR2 are MDHEN and SYDVKM. The CDR3 runs 16 residues. V dropped 6 bases and J dropped 2; count of bases not matched to a gene: 9.

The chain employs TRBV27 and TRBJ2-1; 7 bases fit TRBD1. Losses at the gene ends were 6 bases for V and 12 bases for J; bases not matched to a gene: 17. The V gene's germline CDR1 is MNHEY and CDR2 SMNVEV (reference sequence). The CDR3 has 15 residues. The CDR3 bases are TGTGCCAGCAGCCAGAAGAGGACAGGTCCTATTGGGCAGTTCTTC. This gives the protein CASSQKRTGPIGQFF.

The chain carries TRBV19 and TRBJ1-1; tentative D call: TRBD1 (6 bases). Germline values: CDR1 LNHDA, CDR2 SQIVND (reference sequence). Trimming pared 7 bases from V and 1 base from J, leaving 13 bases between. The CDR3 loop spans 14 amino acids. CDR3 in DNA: TGTGCCAGTATCCCAAGGACAGCGAACACTGAAGCTTTCTTT. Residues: CASIPRTANTEAFF.

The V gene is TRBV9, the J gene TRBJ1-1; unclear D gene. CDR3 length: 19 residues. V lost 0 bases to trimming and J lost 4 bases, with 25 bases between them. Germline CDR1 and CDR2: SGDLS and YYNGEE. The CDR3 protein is CASSVDFRVGPNVGTEAFF. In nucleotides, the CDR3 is TGTGCCAGCAGCGTAGATTTCCGGGTAGGCCCCAATGTGGGCACTGAAGCTTTCTTT.